Below are 3 T cell receptor beta chains sequenced from a single sample in a study of blood T cell repertoires in COVID-19. Assay used: immunoSEQ multiplex PCR; TCRdb lists only in-frame clones, some missing. Among about 150,000 clones, approximately 84% were seen once, and the ten largest hold more than 2%. Sequencing was performed on peripheral blood. The receptors derive from a man between 65 and 85 years old with acute or convalescent COVID-19.

The chain carries TRBV15 and TRBJ1-1; 7 nucleotides line up with TRBD1. Germline assignment: CDR1 LNHNV and CDR2 YYDKDF (reference sequence). V dropped 5 bases and J dropped 4; count of bases not matched to a gene: 10. This CDR3 comprises 15 residues. CDR3 in DNA: TGTGCCACCAGCTTAAGACAGGGCTTAAGCACTGAAGCTTTCTTT. Protein sequence: CATSLRQGLSTEAFF.

The J gene is TRBJ2-4, the V gene TRBV9; TRBD1 matches at 7 bases. Germline values: CDR1 SGDLS, CDR2 YYNGEE. The CDR3 has 15 amino acids. The J segment lost 8 bases and the V segment lost 4 bases, leaving 12 bases of the junction unmatched. CDR3 in amino acids: CASSPAPQGSDIQYF. The CDR3 region has the DNA TGTGCCAGCAGCCCGGCACCACAGGGGTCGGACATTCAGTACTTC.

CDR3 in amino acids: CASSEAGRTGGNTIYF. CDR3 nucleotides: TGTGCCAGCAGTGAGGCGGGGCGGACAGGTGGAAACACCATATATTTT. The rearrangement uses TRBV6-1 and TRBJ1-3; 7 positions match TRBD1. This CDR3 comprises 16 residues. The V gene's germline CDR1 is MNHNS and CDR2 SASEGT. V gave up 3 bases and J gave up 3 bases; unmatched junction bases: 8.